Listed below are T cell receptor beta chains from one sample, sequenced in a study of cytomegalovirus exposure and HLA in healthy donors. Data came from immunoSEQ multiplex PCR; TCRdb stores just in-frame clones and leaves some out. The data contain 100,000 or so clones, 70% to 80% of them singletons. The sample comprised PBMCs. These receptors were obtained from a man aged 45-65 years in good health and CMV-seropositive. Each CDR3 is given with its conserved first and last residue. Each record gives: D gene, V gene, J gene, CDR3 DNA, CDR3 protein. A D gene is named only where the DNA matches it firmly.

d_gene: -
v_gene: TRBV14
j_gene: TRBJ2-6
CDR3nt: TGTGCCAGCAGCCAAAGACAGGCCGTATTGGTCGCGGGGGCCAACGTCCTGACTTTC
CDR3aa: CASSQRQAVLVAGANVLTF

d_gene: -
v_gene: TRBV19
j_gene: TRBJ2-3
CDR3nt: TGTGCCACCGTGTTTCTAGATACGCAGTATTTT
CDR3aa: CATVFLDTQYF

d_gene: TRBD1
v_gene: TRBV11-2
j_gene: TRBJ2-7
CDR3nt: TGTGCCAGCAGCTTAGTTGGCGGGACAGGGGGGGGCGAGCAGTACTTC
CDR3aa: CASSLVGGTGGGEQYF

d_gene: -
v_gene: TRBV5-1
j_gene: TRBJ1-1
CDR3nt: TGCGCCAGCAGCTTATCGGGACAAACGAACACTGAAGCTTTCTTT
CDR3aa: CASSLSGQTNTEAFF

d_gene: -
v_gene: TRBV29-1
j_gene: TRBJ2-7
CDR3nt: TGCAGCGTTGTATCGGCAGGACTGGAAACCTACGAGCAGTACTTC
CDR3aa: CSVVSAGLETYEQYF

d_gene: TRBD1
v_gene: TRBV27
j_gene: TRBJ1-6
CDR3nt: TGTGCCAGCAGTTTACCAGACAGGGGGCAGGGATCACCCCTCCACTTT
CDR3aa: CASSLPDRGQGSPLHF

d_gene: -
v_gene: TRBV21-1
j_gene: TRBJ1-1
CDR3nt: TGTGCCAGCAGCAAAGCGGGAGTACAGCTTCCTTGGGACACTGAAGCTTTCTTT
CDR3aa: CASSKAGVQLPWDTEAFF

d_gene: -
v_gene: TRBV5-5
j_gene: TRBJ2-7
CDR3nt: TGTGCCAGCAGCTTGGACAGGCATATTATTTACGAGCAGTACTTC
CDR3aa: CASSLDRHIIYEQYF

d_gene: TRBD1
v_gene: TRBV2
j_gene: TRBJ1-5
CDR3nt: TGTGCCAGCACCGGACAGGGGGTTGATCAGCCCCAGCATTTT
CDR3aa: CASTGQGVDQPQHF

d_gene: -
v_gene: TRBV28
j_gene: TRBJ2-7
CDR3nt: TGTGCCAGCACCCAACCGGGGGACAGCTACGAGCAGTACTTC
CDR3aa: CASTQPGDSYEQYF

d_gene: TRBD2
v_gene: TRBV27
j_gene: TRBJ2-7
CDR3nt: TGTGCCAGCACCACTAGCGCAGGTTCCTACGAGCAGTACTTC
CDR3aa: CASTTSAGSYEQYF

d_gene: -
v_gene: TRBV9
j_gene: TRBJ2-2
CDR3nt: TGTGCCAGCAGCGTAGCTACTACTGCGGACACCGGGGAGCTGTTTTTT
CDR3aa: CASSVATTADTGELFF

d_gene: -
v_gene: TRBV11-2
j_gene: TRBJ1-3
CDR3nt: TGTGCCAGCAGCTCCCCCCGCTTCGAGAGGAACACCATATATTTT
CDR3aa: CASSSPRFERNTIYF

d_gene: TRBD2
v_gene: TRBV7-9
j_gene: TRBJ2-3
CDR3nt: TGTTCCAGCAGCCCTTGGACTAGCGGGAGTACAGATACGCAGTATTTT
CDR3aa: CSSSPWTSGSTDTQYF

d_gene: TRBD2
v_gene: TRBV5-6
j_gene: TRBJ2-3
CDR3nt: TGTGCCAGCAGACCCGGACTAGCGGGGACGCAGGGGGATACGCAGTATTTT
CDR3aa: CASRPGLAGTQGDTQYF

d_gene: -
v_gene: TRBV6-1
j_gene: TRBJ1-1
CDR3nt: TGTGCCAGCACCCTATGGGGACAGAACACTGAAGCTTTCTTT
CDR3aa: CASTLWGQNTEAFF

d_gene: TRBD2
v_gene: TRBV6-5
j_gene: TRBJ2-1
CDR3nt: TGTGCCAGCAGTTACCAACTAGCGGGAGTTACAAATGAGCAGTTCTTC
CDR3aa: CASSYQLAGVTNEQFF

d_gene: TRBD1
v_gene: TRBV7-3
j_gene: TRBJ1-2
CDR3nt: TGTGCCAGCAGCTTAAGGACAGGGGATAGCTACACCTTC
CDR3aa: CASSLRTGDSYTF

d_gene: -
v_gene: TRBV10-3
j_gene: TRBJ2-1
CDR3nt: TGTGCCATCAGTGAGTCGGGGGGCTCCTACAATGAGCAGTTCTTC
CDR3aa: CAISESGGSYNEQFF

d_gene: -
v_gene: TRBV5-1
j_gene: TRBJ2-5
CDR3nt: TGCGCCAGCAGCTTGATGGGTAGCGCCGTCCAAGAGACCCAGTACTTC
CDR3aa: CASSLMGSAVQETQYF